The rows below give T cell receptor beta chains drawn from one sample of a study of blood T cell repertoires in COVID-19. Assay: immunoSEQ multiplex PCR; the TCRdb copy retains only in-frame clones and omits some. Among about 250,000 clones, roughly 80% were seen once, and the ten largest hold approximately 4.4%. Sequenced material: peripheral blood. The receptors derive from a man between 45 and 60 years old with active or convalescent COVID-19. Each CDR3 is given without its conserved first and last residue. Fields, in order: J gene, V gene, CDR3 protein.

TRBJ2-3 TRBV7-2 ASSLDRGRTDTQY
TRBJ2-7 TRBV5-8 ASSLFRTSGGPRSYEQY
TRBJ2-1 TRBV19 ASSLKGQGVYNEQF
TRBJ1-5 TRBV28 ASTAGTRDQPQH
TRBJ2-7 TRBV5-1 ASRLTGVGEQY
TRBJ2-4 TRBV21-1 AIPRGEGDIQY
TRBJ2-5 TRBV5-1 ASSLESRGFEETQY
TRBJ1-4 TRBV5-1 ASSIGDSGRPLATNEKLF
TRBJ2-3 TRBV5-4 ASSFRRTSGDTDTQY
TRBJ1-2 TRBV4-2 ASSRYFERGRDGYT
TRBJ2-5 TRBV11-2 ASSLVMTGAGRETQY
TRBJ2-1 TRBV19 ASSLLYNEQF
TRBJ1-1 TRBV18 ASSPGTAGEAF
TRBJ1-2 TRBV7-9 ASSPGQGKYGYT
TRBJ2-7 TRBV5-6 ASSPIRDRDYEQY
TRBJ1-6 TRBV27 ASTSGNFNSPLH
TRBJ1-5 TRBV2 ASSEGGGQVDNQPQH
TRBJ1-5 TRBV2 ASSWGGNQPQH
TRBJ1-1 TRBV4-2 ASTQGQTTEAF
TRBJ1-1 TRBV7-8 ASSLDRAPIGAF
TRBJ2-7 TRBV6-2/TRBV6-3 ASSYSGITYEQY
TRBJ1-2 TRBV28 AIHPTGESGYT
TRBJ2-7 TRBV27 ASSVAGFNYEQY
TRBJ1-4 TRBV12-3/TRBV12-4 ASSLRPEKLF
TRBJ1-2 TRBV5-1 ASSFGQGVDGYT
TRBJ1-6 TRBV6-6 ASSYAGGRNSPLH
TRBJ1-1 TRBV10-3 ASQEMNTEAF
TRBJ2-1 TRBV2 ASTRLAGGLSVSYNEQF
TRBJ1-6 TRBV27 ASSLGSFSYNSPLH
TRBJ1-1 TRBV29-1 SVGQAHMNTEAF
TRBJ2-5 TRBV2 ASSPPRTGGGETQY
TRBJ1-4 TRBV6-5 ATAAGATNEKLF